These 6 T cell receptor beta chains share one sample of origin, sequenced in a study of T cells in Graves' hyperthyroidism and ophthalmopathy (dated by TCRdb to about 2019). The library was prepared using multiplex PCR. The listed sequencing device is Illumina HiSeq 2000. Amplification of TCR beta CDR3 regions was carried out from RNA transcripts. For the first round of RT-PCR on the TCR CDR3, the HTBI primer set was used together with the Qiagen OneStep RT-PCR kit. TCRdb redid the processing of the public reads, applying fastp at Q25 and MiXCR, and retained in-frame beta chains. Entries that share a CDR3 protein sequence are merged under the most common genes and DNA. Here the sample has around 340,000 distinct CDR3 sequences; around 23% occur a single time. Over 45% of the sample is taken by the ten largest. The sequencing input was blood. The receptors were gathered from a woman between 50 and 59 years old with Graves' hyperthyroidism.

V gene TRBV9 combines with J gene TRBJ2-1; a possible D gene is TRBD1 (5 bases). CDR1 and CDR2 (germline): SGDLS, YYNGEE. This CDR3 contains 12 residues. Trimming left V 3 bases short and J 4 bases short, with 5 bases between. The CDR3 region has the DNA TGTGCCAGCAGCGCAGGGTACAATGAGCAGTTCTTC. This translates into CASSAGYNEQFF.

This chain links TRBV6-1 with TRBJ2-3; TRBD1 matches at 7 bases. The trim removed 6 bases at V and 3 bases at J, leaving 9 bases unmatched. Germline V lookup: CDR1 MNHNS, CDR2 SASEGT. CDR3 length equals 15 residues. The CDR3 region has the DNA TGTGCCAGCAGCCTAAAGGGGGCAACTACAGATACGCAGTATTTT. Protein product: CASSLKGATTDTQYF.

This clonotype was observed at least ten times. The chain is built from TRBV5-8 and TRBJ1-2; D is unclear. CDR1 and CDR2 from the germline V gene are SGHTS and YDEGEE. The CDR3 covers 11 residues. V gave up 0 bases and J gave up 7 bases, with 4 bases separating them. In nucleotides, the CDR3 is TGTGCCAGCAGCTTGGCCGGTGGCTACACCTTC. It encodes CASSLAGGYTF. Looking up the rest from reference TRBV5-8 and TRBJ1-2 gives the full variable domain: EAGVTQSPTHLIKTRGQQATLRCSPISGHTSVYWYQQALGLGLQFLLWYDEGEERNRGNFPPRFSGRQFPNYSSELNVNALELEDSALYLCASSLAGGYTFGSGTRLTVV.

This clonotype was detected ten times or more. The chain carries TRBV12-3 or TRBV12-4 and TRBJ1-1; no clear D gene. The CDR3 extends over 14 amino acids. Trimming took 0 bases from V and 4 from J, leaving 9 bases between them. CDR3 coding DNA: TGTGCCAGCAGTTTAGCGCTCGTAGGCACTGAAGCTTTCTTT. It encodes CASSLALVGTEAFF.

This clonotype was seen a few times. The V and J genes are TRBV19 and TRBJ2-2; D is undetermined. Trimming took off 3 bases at V and 5 bases at J, with 13 bases between the two ends. CDR3 length: 15 residues. CDR1 is LNHDA, CDR2 SQIVND, per germline (reference sequence). CDR3 protein: CASSIAKGGTGELFF. CDR3 DNA: TGTGCCAGTAGTATTGCGAAGGGTGGAACCGGGGAGCTGTTTTTT.

Concerning this clonotype itself: A clone one base away is much larger, so this may be a read error. The V call is TRBV6-1, the J call TRBJ1-1; D remains ambiguous. Trimming removed 8 bases from V and 0 bases from J, with 13 bases in between. The germline V gene encodes CDR1 MNHNS and CDR2 SASEGT. There are 14 residues in the CDR3. The CDR3 region has the DNA TGTGCCAGCGGAGTTCGTGGGGTGAACACTGAAGCTTTCTTT. Translation: CASGVRGVNTEAFF.